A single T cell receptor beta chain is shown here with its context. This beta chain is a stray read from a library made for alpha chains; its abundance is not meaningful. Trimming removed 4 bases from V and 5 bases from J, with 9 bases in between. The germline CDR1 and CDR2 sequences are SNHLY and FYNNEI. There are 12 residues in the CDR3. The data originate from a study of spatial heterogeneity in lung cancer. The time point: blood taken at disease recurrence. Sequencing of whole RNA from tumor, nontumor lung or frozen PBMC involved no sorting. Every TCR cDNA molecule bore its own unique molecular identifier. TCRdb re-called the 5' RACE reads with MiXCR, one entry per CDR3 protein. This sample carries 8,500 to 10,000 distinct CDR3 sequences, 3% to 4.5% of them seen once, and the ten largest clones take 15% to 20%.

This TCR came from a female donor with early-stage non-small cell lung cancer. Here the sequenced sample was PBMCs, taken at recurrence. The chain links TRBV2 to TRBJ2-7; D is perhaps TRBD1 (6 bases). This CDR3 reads CASSVQGNEQYF. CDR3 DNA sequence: TGTGCCAGCAGTGTACAGGGCAACGAGCAGTACTTC.